This T cell receptor beta chain is drawn from a study of identical twins. The study's findings and limits: Some out-of-frame alpha sequences were shared by twins, and these showed excess low generation probability. Out-of-frame sharing of TCR alpha in monozygotic twins was underestimated by models. The study based its conclusions on cross-sectional statistical analysis and did not follow the same donors.

Template switching added a universal primer binding site, and final cDNA carried unique molecular identifiers. TCRdb reanalysed the 5' RACE reads using MiXCR and keeps one entry per CDR3 protein. The repertoire holds about 1.7 million distinct CDR3 sequences, with about 30% as singletons. The CDR3 runs 12 residues. Germline values: CDR1 SQVTM, CDR2 ANQGSEA. Worth noting for this clonotype: Its target is unknown. A clone one base away is much larger, so this may be a read error.

The V and J genes are TRBV29-1 and TRBJ1-2; D remains unclear. This receptor was taken from a newborn girl in good health. The specimen sequenced was cord blood. The CDR3 loop is CGVDSQNYGYTF. CDR3 in DNA: TGCGGCGTTGACTCACAAAACTATGGCTACACCTTC.